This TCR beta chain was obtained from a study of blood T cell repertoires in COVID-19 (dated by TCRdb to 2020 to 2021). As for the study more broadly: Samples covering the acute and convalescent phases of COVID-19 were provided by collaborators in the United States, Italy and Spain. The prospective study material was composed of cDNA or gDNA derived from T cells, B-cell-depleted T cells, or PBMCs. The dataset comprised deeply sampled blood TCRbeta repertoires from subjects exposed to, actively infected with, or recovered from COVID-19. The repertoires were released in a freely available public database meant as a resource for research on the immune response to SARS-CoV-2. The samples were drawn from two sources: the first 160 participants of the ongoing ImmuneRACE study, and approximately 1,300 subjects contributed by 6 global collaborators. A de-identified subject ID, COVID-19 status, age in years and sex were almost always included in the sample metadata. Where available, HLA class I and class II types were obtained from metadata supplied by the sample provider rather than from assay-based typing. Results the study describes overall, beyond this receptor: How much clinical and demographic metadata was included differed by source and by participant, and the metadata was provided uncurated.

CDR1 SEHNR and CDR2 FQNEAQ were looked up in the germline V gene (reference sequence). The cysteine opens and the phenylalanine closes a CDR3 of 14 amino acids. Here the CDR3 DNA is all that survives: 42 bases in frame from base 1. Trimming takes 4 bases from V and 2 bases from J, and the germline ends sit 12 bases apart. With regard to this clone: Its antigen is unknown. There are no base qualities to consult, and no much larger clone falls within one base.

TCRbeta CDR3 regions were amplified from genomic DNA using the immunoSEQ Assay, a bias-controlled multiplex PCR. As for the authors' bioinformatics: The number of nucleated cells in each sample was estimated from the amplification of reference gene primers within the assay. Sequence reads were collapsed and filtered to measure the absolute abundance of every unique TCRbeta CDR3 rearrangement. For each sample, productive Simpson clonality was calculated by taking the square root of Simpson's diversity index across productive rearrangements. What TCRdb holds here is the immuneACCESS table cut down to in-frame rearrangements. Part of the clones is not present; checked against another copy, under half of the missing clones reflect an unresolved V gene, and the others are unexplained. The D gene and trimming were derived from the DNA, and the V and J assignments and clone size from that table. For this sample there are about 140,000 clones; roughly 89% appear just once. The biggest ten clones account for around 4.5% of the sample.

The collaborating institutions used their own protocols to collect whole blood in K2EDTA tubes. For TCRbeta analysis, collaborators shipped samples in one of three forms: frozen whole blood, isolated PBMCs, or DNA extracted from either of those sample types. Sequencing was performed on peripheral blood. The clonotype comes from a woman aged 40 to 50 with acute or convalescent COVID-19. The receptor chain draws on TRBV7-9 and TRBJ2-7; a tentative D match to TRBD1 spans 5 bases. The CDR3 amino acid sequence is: CASSYLGDPYEQYF. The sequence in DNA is TGTGCCAGCAGCTATTTAGGGGATCCCTACGAGCAGTACTTC.